The 13 T cell receptor beta chains below were found in one sample sequenced in a study of blood T cell repertoires in COVID-19. Data came from immunoSEQ multiplex PCR; TCRdb stores just in-frame clones and leaves some out. Among fewer than 60,000 clones listed, 75% to 90% were seen once. The sample taken for sequencing was peripheral blood. These receptors came from a man in his 60s with acute or convalescent COVID-19.

V and J are TRBV3-1 (or the pseudogene TRBV3-2) and TRBJ2-1; 12 bases are shared with TRBD2. The V and J ends lost 1 base and 5 bases, in that order; junction bases with no gene match: 12. From germline, CDR1 is LGHDT and CDR2 YNNKEL (reference sequence). The CDR3 extends over 19 amino acids. The CDR3 spells CASSQGLASGRATHNEQFF. The CDR3 DNA is TGTGCCAGCAGCCAAGGACTGGCTAGCGGGAGGGCCACACACAATGAGCAGTTCTTC.

This clone was recorded only once. The CDR3 region is CASSPGNAYEQYF. CDR3 bases: TGTGCCAGCAGTCCAGGTAATGCCTACGAGCAGTACTTC. The chain couples TRBV12-3 or TRBV12-4 to TRBJ2-7; D unclear. The length of the CDR3 is 13 residues. Between the trimmed V and J ends, which lost 5 bases and 2 bases, there was a span of 10 bases.

This chain links TRBV6-1 with TRBJ1-3; D is undetermined. This CDR3 has 16 residues. V lost 0 bases to trimming and J lost 5 bases, with 14 bases between them. CDR1 and CDR2 from the germline V gene are MNHNS and SASEGT. CDR3 sequence reads: CASSEARGSYRNTIYF. DNA of the CDR3: TGTGCCAGCAGTGAAGCGCGAGGGTCTTACCGAAACACCATATATTTT.

The genes are TRBV28 and TRBJ2-5; 10 nucleotides align to TRBD2. This CDR3 comprises 16 residues. Looked up from germline, CDR1 is MDHEN and CDR2 is SYDVKM. J lost 0 bases, V lost 6 bases, and 7 bases had no gene match. In DNA, the CDR3 is TGTGCCAGCAGACTTGGACTAGCGGCGTACCAAGAGACCCAGTACTTC. Its protein product is CASRLGLAAYQETQYF. Full variable domain (remainder filled in from reference TRBV28 and TRBJ2-5): DVKVTQSSRYLVKRTGEKVFLECVQDMDHENMFWYRQDPGLGLRLIYFSYDVKMKEKGDIPEGYSVSREKKERFSLILESASTNQTSMYLCASRLGLAAYQETQYFGPGTRLLVL.

The rearrangement links TRBV5-1 to TRBJ2-2; possible D gene TRBD1, 5 bases. V lost 0 bases and J lost 6, with 12 bases in between. The CDR3 contains 15 residues. From germline, CDR1 is SGHRS and CDR2 YFSETQ. DNA for the CDR3: TGCGCCAGCAGCTTGGCACCAGGGATGGCCGGGGAGCTGTTTTTT. This gives the protein CASSLAPGMAGELFF. The full variable domain, its missing parts supplied by reference TRBV5-1 and TRBJ2-2, is KAGVTQTPRYLIKTRGQQVTLSCSPISGHRSVSWYQQTPGQGLQFLFEYFSETQRNKGNFPGRFSGRQFSNSRSEMNVSTLELGDSALYLCASSLAPGMAGELFFGEGSRLTVL.

The rearrangement uses TRBV27 and TRBJ2-5; TRBD1 might be the D (6 bases). The CDR3 has 15 amino acids. Trimming left V 3 bases short and J 5 bases short, with 16 bases between. Germline V gene sequence: CDR1 MNHEY, CDR2 SMNVEV (reference sequence). CDR3: CASSFLGAPAETQYF. In DNA form, the CDR3 reads TGTGCCAGCAGTTTTTTGGGGGCCCCTGCGGAGACCCAGTACTTC.

The chain joins TRBV23-1 to TRBJ1-2; D ambiguous. TRBV23-1 counts as an open reading frame of uncertain function. The CDR3 contains 13 residues. Trimming took off 7 bases at V and 3 bases at J, with 12 bases between the two ends. The CDR3 spells CASTELHDYGYTF. Here the CDR3 DNA reads TGCGCCAGCACCGAATTACACGACTATGGCTACACCTTC.

This chain uses TRBV6-2 or TRBV6-3 with TRBJ2-7; 11 nucleotides match TRBD2. The trim removed 6 bases at V and 3 bases at J, leaving 10 bases unmatched. The CDR3 spans 16 residues. The germline CDR1 and CDR2 sequences are MNHEY and SVGEGT. The CDR3 DNA follows: TGTGCCAGCAGCACCTATCGACTAGCGGGATTCTACGAGCAGTACTTC. Translation gives CASSTYRLAGFYEQYF.

This sequence joins TRBV6-1 and TRBJ2-3, with 12 bases lining up with TRBD2. Unmatched junction bases numbered 19, after V lost 3 bases and J lost 6 bases. The CDR3 is made up of 20 amino acids. Per germline, CDR1 MNHNS and CDR2 SASEGT. The CDR3 region is CASSEPGHQLAGGRRDTQYF. The CDR3 nucleotides are TGTGCCAGCAGTGAGCCGGGACACCAACTAGCGGGAGGCAGGCGGGATACGCAGTATTTT.

The CDR3 is CASSPQTGAYYNEQFF. The DNA for the CDR3 is TGTGCCAGCTCACCACAGACAGGGGCTTACTACAATGAGCAGTTCTTC. The J gene is TRBJ2-1, the V gene TRBV18; 8 bases align to TRBD1. Germline values: CDR1 KGHSH, CDR2 LQKENI. The CDR3 has 16 residues. Trimming at V came to 1 base and at J to 3 bases, leaving 5 bases not matched to a gene.

V gene TRBV11-2 combines with J gene TRBJ2-5; 9 bases are a match to TRBD2. The CDR3 is made up of 16 amino acids. Germline lookup yields CDR1 SGHAT and CDR2 FQNNGV. Trimming cost V 3 bases and J 1 base; bases outside gene matches: 6. Here the CDR3 reads CASSFGVAGVQETQYF. The CDR3 DNA reads as TGTGCCAGCAGCTTTGGTGTAGCGGGGGTCCAAGAGACCCAGTACTTC.

V is TRBV18 and J is TRBJ2-7, with 7 nucleotides matching TRBD1. The V and J ends lost 3 bases and 0 bases, in that order; junction bases with no gene match: 5. From germline, CDR1 is KGHSH and CDR2 LQKENI. The CDR3 runs 15 residues. Here the CDR3 DNA reads TGTGCCAGCTCACCCGGGACAGCACCCTCCTACGAGCAGTACTTC. Protein sequence: CASSPGTAPSYEQYF.

The chain recombines TRBV5-1 with TRBJ2-1; 10 bases map to TRBD2. Germline V gene sequence: CDR1 SGHRS, CDR2 YFSETQ. J gave up 0 bases and V 3 bases, and 6 bases lay outside the gene matches. The CDR3 length is 17 residues. CDR3 region: CASSYLAGASSYNEQFF. In nucleotides, the CDR3 is TGCGCCAGCAGCTATCTAGCGGGGGCGAGCTCCTACAATGAGCAGTTCTTC. Full variable domain (remainder filled in from reference TRBV5-1 and TRBJ2-1): KAGVTQTPRYLIKTRGQQVTLSCSPISGHRSVSWYQQTPGQGLQFLFEYFSETQRNKGNFPGRFSGRQFSNSRSEMNVSTLELGDSALYLCASSYLAGASSYNEQFFGPGTRLTVL.